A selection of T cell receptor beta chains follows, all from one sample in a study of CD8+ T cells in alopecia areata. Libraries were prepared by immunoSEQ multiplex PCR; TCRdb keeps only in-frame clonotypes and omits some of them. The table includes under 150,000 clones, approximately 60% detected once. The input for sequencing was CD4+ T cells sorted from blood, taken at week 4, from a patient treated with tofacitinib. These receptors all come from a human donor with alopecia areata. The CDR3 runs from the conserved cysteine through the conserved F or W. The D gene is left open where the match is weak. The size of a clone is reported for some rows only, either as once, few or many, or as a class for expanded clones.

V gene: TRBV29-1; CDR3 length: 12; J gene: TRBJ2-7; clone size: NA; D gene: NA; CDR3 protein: CSVEGQAYEQYF; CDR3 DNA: TGCAGCGTTGAAGGACAAGCCTACGAGCAGTACTTC
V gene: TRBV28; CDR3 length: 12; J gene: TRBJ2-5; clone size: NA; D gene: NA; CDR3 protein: CASSSSLETQYF; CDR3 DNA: TGTGCCAGCAGTTCCTCGTTGGAGACCCAGTACTTC
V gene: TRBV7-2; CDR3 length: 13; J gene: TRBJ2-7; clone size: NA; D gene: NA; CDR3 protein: CASSLGTPYEQYF; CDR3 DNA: TGTGCCAGCAGCTTAGGGACCCCCTACGAGCAGTACTTC
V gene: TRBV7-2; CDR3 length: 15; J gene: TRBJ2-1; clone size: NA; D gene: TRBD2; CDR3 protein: CASSLAGGPWNEQFF; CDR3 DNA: TGTGCCAGCAGCTTAGCGGGAGGGCCTTGGAATGAGCAGTTCTTC
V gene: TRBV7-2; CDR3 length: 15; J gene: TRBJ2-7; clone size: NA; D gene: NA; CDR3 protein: CASSLGSGGMNEQYF; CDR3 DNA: TGTGCCAGCAGCTTAGGATCCGGGGGCATGAACGAGCAGTACTTC
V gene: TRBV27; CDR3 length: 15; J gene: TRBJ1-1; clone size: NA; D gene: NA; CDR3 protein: CASSPPLGASTEAFF; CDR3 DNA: TGTGCCAGCAGTCCACCGCTGGGGGCATCGACTGAAGCTTTCTTT
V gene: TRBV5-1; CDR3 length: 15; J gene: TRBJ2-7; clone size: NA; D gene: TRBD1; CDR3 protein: CASSLAADRGYEQYF; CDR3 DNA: TGCGCCAGCAGCTTGGCCGCGGACAGGGGGTACGAGCAGTACTTC
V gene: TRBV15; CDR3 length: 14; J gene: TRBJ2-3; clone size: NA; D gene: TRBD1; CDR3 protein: CATSLDRVPVPQYF; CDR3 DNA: TGTGCCACCAGCCTGGACAGGGTCCCCGTCCCGCAGTATTTT
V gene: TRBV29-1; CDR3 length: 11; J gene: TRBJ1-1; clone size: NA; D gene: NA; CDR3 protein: CSVEGGGETFF; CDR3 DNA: TGCAGCGTTGAAGGGGGGGGTGAAACTTTCTTT
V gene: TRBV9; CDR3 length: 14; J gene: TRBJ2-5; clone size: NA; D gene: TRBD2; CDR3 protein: CASSEGTSFETQYF; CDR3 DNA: TGTGCCAGCAGCGAGGGGACTAGCTTCGAGACCCAGTACTTC
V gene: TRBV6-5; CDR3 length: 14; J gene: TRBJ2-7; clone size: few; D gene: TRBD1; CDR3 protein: CASMMTGDSYEQYF; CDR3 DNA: TGTGCCAGCATGATGACAGGGGACTCCTACGAGCAGTACTTC
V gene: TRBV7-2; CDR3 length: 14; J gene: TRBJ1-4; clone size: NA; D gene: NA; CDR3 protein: CASQLSWSNEKLFF; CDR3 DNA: TGTGCCAGCCAACTGTCCTGGTCTAATGAAAAACTGTTTTTT
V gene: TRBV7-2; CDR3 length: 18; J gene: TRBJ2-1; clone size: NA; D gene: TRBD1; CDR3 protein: CASSLDQAGGSPYNEQFF; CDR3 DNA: TGTGCCAGCAGCTTAGATCAGGCAGGGGGTAGCCCCTACAATGAGCAGTTCTTC
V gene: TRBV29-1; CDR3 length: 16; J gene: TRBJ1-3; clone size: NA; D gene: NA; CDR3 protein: CSVARRLNYDGNTIYF; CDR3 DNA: TGCAGCGTTGCGCGGCGGCTCAACTACGACGGAAACACCATATATTTT
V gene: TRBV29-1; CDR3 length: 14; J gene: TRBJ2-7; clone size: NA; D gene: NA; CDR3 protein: CSVGGGHPSYEQYF; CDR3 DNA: TGCAGCGTTGGTGGGGGACACCCTTCCTACGAGCAGTACTTC
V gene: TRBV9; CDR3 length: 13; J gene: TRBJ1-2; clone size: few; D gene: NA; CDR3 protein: CASSARDAYGYTF; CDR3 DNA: TGTGCCAGCAGCGCTCGGGACGCCTATGGCTACACCTTC
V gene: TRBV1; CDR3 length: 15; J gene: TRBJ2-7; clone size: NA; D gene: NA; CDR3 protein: CTSSPPDRDAYEQYF; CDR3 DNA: TGCACCAGCAGCCCCCCGGACAGGGACGCCTACGAGCAGTACTTC
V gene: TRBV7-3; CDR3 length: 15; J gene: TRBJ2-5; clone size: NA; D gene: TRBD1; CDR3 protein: CASSPGTEFQETQYF; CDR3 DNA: TGTGCCAGCAGCCCGGGGACAGAGTTCCAAGAGACCCAGTACTTC
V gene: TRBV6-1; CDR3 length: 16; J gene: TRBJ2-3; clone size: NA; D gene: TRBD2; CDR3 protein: CASSEGTSGIGDTQYF; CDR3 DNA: TGTGCCAGCAGTGAAGGGACTAGCGGGATCGGGGATACGCAGTATTTT
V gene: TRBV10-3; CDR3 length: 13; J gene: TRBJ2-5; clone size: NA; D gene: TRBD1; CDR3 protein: CAISRDRGETQYF; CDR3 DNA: TGTGCCATCAGCCGGGACAGGGGAGAGACCCAGTACTTC
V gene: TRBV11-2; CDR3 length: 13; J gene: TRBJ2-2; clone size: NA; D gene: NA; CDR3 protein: CASSDGTGLRLFF; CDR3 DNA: TGTGCCAGCAGCGATGGCACCGGGTTAAGGCTGTTTTTT
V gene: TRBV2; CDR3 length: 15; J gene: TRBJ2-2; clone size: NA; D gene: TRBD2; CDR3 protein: CASVRLAGIPGELFF; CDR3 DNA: TGTGCCAGCGTACGACTAGCGGGCATCCCCGGGGAGCTGTTTTTT
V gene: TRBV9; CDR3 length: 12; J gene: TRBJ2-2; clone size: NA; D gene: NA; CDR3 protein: CASSPLSGELFF; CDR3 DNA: TGTGCCAGCAGCCCCCTTTCCGGGGAGCTGTTTTTT
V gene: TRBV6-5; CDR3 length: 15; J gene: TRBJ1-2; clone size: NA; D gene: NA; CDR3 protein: CASSSIEAENYGYTF; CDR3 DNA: TGTGCCAGCAGTTCCATCGAAGCGGAAAACTATGGCTACACCTTC
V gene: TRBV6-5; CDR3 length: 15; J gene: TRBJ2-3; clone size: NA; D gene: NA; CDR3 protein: CASIGQSVGSDTQYF; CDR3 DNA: TGTGCCAGCATAGGACAGTCAGTGGGATCAGATACGCAGTATTTT
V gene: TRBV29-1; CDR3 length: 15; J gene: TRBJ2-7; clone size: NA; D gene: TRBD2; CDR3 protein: CSVEGGTGGAYEQYF; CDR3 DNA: TGCAGCGTTGAGGGGGGGACCGGGGGAGCCTACGAGCAGTACTTC
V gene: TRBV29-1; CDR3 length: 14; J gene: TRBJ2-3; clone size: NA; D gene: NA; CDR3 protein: CSVAQRDSTDTQYF; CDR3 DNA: TGCAGCGTAGCCCAAAGGGACAGCACAGATACGCAGTATTTT
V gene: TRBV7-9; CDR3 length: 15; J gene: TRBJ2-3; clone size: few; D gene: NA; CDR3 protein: CASSPRREGTDTQYF; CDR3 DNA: TGTGCCAGCAGCCCCCGGAGAGAGGGCACAGATACGCAGTATTTT
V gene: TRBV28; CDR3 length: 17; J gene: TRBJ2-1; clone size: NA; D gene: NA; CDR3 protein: CASVGSRGGGAGNEQFF; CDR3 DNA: TGTGCCAGCGTCGGTAGTCGGGGTGGCGGGGCAGGGAATGAGCAGTTCTTC
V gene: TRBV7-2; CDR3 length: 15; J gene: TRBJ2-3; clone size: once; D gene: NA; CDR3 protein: CASSLEGRATDTQYF; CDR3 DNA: TGTGCCAGCAGCTTAGAGGGCAGGGCGACAGATACGCAGTATTTT
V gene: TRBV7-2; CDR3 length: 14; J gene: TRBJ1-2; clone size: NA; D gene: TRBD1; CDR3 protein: CASSPLTGALGYTF; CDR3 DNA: TGTGCCAGCAGCCCCCTCACAGGGGCTCTAGGCTACACCTTC
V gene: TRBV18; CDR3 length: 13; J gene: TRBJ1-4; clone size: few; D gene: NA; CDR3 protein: CASSARAGEKLFF; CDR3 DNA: TGTGCCAGCTCAGCCAGGGCTGGTGAAAAACTGTTTTTT
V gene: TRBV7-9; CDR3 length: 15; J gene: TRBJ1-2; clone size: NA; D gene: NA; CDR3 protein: CASSFNSRESYGYTF; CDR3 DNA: TGTGCCAGCAGCTTTAACTCAAGGGAGTCCTATGGCTACACCTTC
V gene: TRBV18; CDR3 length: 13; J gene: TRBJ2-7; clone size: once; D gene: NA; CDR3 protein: CASSPLVWDEQYF; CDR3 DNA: TGTGCCAGCTCACCATTAGTCTGGGATGAGCAGTACTTC
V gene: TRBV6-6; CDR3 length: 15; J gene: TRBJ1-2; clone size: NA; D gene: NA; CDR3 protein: CASSYNGGKGNGYTF; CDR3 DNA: TGTGCCAGCAGTTACAACGGCGGGAAAGGGAATGGCTACACCTTC
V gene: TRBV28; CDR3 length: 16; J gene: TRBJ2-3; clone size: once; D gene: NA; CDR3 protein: CASSSIRTISTDTQYF; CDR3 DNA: TGTGCCAGCAGTTCCATTCGTACAATTAGCACAGATACGCAGTATTTT
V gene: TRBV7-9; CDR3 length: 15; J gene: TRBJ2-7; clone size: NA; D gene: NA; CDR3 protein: CASSGRQGGTYEQYF; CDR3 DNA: TGTGCCAGCAGCGGTAGACAGGGAGGGACCTACGAGCAGTACTTC
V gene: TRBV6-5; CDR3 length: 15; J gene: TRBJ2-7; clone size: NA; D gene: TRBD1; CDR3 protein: CASSYSGTGVNEQYF; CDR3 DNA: TGTGCCAGCAGTTACTCCGGGACAGGAGTCAACGAGCAGTACTTC